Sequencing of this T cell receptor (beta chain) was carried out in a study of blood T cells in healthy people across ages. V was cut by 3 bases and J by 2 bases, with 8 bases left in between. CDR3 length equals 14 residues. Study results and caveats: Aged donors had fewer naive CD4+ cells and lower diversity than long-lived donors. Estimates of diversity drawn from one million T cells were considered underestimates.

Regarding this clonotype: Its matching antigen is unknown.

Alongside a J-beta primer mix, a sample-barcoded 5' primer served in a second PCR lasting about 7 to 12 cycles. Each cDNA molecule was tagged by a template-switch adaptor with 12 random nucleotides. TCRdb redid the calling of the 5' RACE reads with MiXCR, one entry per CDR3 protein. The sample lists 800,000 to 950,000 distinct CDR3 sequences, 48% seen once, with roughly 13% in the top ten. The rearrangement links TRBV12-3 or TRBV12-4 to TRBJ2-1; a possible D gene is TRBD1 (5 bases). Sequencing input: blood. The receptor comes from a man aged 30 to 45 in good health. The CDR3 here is CASSLTVAYNEQFF. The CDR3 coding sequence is TGTGCCAGCAGTTTGACAGTGGCCTACAATGAGCAGTTCTTC.